This T cell receptor (beta chain) emerged from a study of cytomegalovirus exposure and HLA in healthy donors. Study-wide results and caveats: Later, an analysis found that common viral pathogens appeared to be linked with several of the most significant clusters. In a later analysis, TCR beta V- and J-gene trimming showed a link to a missense DCLRE1C variant. Relative to the approximately 660-donor mean, N-insertions were reportedly fewer in an Asian-associated ancestry cluster in a later analysis.

A remark on this clone: Antigen: not known.

PCR was performed using 60 Vbeta and 13 Jbeta primers. Profiling relied on immunoSEQ multiplex PCR, and the TCRdb table lists in-frame clones only, not all of them. Here the sample spans 100,000 or so clones, 65% to 85% being singletons. This CDR3 has 13 residues. CDR1 is GTSNPN and CDR2 is SVGIG in the germline V gene (reference sequence). V was clipped by 3 bases and J by 4 bases; unmatched bases: 4. Sample: PBMCs. V is TRBV30 and J is TRBJ1-1; 8 nucleotides align to TRBD1. This receptor was obtained from a man younger than 35 in good health and CMV-seronegative. This CDR3 reads CAWRGQEVTEAFF. CDR3 nucleotide sequence: TGTGCCTGGAGGGGACAGGAAGTCACTGAAGCTTTCTTT.